The 11 T cell receptor beta chains in this list originate from one sample, sequenced in a study of shared clonotypes between healthy human individuals (dated by TCRdb to 2020 to 2021). The library relied on the immunoSEQ multiplex PCR assay. Sourced from immuneACCESS, this table was stored by TCRdb with only in-frame sequences that have V and J called. A share of the clones is absent; for the studies checked, an unresolved V gene accounts for under half, and the remainder has no known explanation. A total of some 2.1 million clones appear in this sample, over 85% of them only once. More than 0.1% of the sample comes from the top ten. The sequencing input was naive CD4+ T cells sorted from blood. Sample cell subset or site, as interpreted from the label and publication: CD45RA+ positively selected. These receptor sequences come from a man aged 18 to 30 in good health.

This clone was observed a single time. The chain employs TRBV29-1 and TRBJ2-7; 8 bases line up with TRBD1. The germline V gene encodes CDR1 SQVTM and CDR2 ANQGSEA. Germline trimming cut 0 bases from V and 4 bases from J; bases unmatched to any gene: 5. CDR3 size: 14 residues. The CDR3 coding sequence is TGCAGCGTTGAAGATGGGACAGGATGGTACGAGCAGTACTTC. It codes for CSVEDGTGWYEQYF.

V usage is TRBV10-3 and J usage is TRBJ2-3; D remains ambiguous. The CDR3 is made up of 15 amino acids. V was trimmed by 5 bases and J by 2 bases, leaving 14 bases between them. CDR1 and CDR2 (germline): ENHRY, SYGVKD. The CDR3 region is CAISPTGLTTDTQYF. CDR3 nucleotide sequence: TGTGCCATCAGTCCAACGGGCCTTACCACAGATACGCAGTATTTT.

This chain joins TRBV7-9 and TRBJ2-7; 10 positions match TRBD2. The ends lost 5 bases at V and 0 bases at J; junction bases unmatched: 4. Germline lookup yields CDR1 SEHNR and CDR2 FQNEAQ (reference sequence). The CDR3 is 15 residues long. The CDR3 DNA follows: TGTGCCAGCAGCATCAAGCGGGAGGGCTCCTACGAGCAGTACTTC. Residues: CASSIKREGSYEQYF.

A remark on this clone: This sample includes further DNA sequences coding for the same CDR3. This rearrangement joins TRBV18 to TRBJ2-7; no firm D call. V was shortened by 3 bases and J by 3 bases, with 9 bases between the two germline ends. Per the germline V gene, CDR1 is KGHSH and CDR2 is LQKENI. The CDR3 has 13 amino acids. In DNA form, the CDR3 reads TGTGCCAGCTCACCCCCAGTGGGCTACGAGCAGTACTTC. It translates to CASSPPVGYEQYF.

The chain couples TRBV4-3 to TRBJ2-3; 8 positions agree with TRBD1. This CDR3 contains 16 residues. The V gene end was trimmed by 4 bases and the J gene end by 3 bases; junction bases not matched to a gene: 9. Germline CDR1 LGHNA, CDR2 YSLEER. CDR3: CASSPGQGKGTDTQYF. The CDR3 nucleotides are TGCGCCAGCAGCCCCGGACAGGGAAAGGGAACAGATACGCAGTATTTT.

Concerning this clone itself: In the same sample, other DNA sequences code for this CDR3. The J gene is TRBJ2-6, the V gene TRBV4-1; no reliable D call. The CDR3 spans 15 residues. V was clipped by 0 bases and J by 0 bases, with 3 bases between them. The germline gives CDR1 MGHRA, CDR2 YSYEKL. CDR3 bases: TGCGCCAGCAGCCAAGAAAGCTCTGGGGCCAACGTCCTGACTTTC. The encoded protein is CASSQESSGANVLTF.

V usage is TRBV6-1 and J usage is TRBJ2-2; 11 bases are shared with TRBD2. Trimming removed 6 bases from V and 5 bases from J; junction bases left unmatched: 8. The V gene's germline CDR1 is MNHNS and CDR2 SASEGT. The CDR3 covers 16 residues. CDR3 sequence: CASRELAGVGTGELFF. The CDR3 region has the DNA TGTGCCAGCAGGGAACTAGCGGGAGTTGGTACCGGGGAGCTGTTTTTT.

This chain joins TRBV7-4 and TRBJ1-5; 9 bases map to TRBD1. Germline trimming cut 7 bases from V and 1 base from J; bases unmatched to any gene: 8. CDR3 size: 16 residues. The germline gives CDR1 SGHVT, CDR2 SQSDAQ. CDR3 residues: CASIGTGTRSNQPQHF. CDR3 nucleotides: TGTGCCAGCATCGGGACAGGGACGAGAAGCAATCAGCCCCAGCATTTT.

V is TRBV4-3 and J is TRBJ2-5; 9 bases agree with TRBD2. Germline V gene data show CDR1 as LGHNA and CDR2 as YSLEER. The V and J ends lost 6 bases and 0 bases, in that order; junction bases with no gene match: 8. The length of the CDR3 is 16 residues. CDR3 sequence (DNA): TGCGCCAGCAGTTCAGCGGCGGGAGGGAACCAAGAGACCCAGTACTTC. This gives the protein CASSSAAGGNQETQYF.

The gene calls are TRBV7-9 and TRBJ2-1, with 16 bases matching TRBD2. The junction had 9 bases not matched to a gene; V was cut back by 2 bases and J by 5 bases. The CDR3 is made up of 19 amino acids. The germline V gene has CDR1 SEHNR and CDR2 FQNEAQ (reference sequence). This CDR3 is CASSLFLGLAGGLDNEQFF. The CDR3 DNA reads TGTGCCAGCAGCTTATTTTTGGGACTAGCGGGGGGGCTGGACAATGAGCAGTTCTTC.

On this clone itself: In the same sample, other DNA sequences code for this CDR3. The CDR3 DNA sequence: TGCGCCAGCAGCTTGTTGAGGGGGGGCACAGATACGCAGTATTTT. It specifies CASSLLRGGTDTQYF. The chain links TRBV5-1 to TRBJ2-3; either TRBD1 or TRBD2 may supply D (6 bases each). V gave up 1 base and J gave up 1 base, with 10 bases separating them. The CDR3 extends over 15 amino acids. CDR1 is SGHRS, CDR2 YFSETQ, per germline.